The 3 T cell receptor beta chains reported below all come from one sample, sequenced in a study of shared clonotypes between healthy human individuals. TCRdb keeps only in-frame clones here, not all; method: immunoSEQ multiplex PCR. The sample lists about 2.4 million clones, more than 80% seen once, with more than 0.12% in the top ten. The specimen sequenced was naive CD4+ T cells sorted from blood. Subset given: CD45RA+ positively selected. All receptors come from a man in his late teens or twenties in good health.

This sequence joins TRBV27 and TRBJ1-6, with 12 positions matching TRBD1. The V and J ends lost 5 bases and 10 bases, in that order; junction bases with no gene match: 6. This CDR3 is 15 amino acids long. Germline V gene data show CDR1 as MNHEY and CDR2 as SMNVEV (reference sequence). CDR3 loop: CASSGDRGLNSPLHF. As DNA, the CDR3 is TGTGCCAGCAGTGGGGACAGGGGGCTGAACTCACCCCTCCACTTT.

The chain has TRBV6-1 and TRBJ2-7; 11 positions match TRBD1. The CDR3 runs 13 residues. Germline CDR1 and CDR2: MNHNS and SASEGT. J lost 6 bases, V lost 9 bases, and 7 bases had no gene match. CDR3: CASGTGGPGEQYF. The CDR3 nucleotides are TGTGCCAGTGGGACAGGGGGGCCGGGCGAGCAGTACTTC.

CDR3 bases: TGTGCCAGCAGCCCCAAGGACTCCCCGGTGAGCGAGCAGTACTTC. Its protein is CASSPKDSPVSEQYF. V usage is TRBV5-4 and J usage is TRBJ2-7, with TRBD2 as a possible D gene (5 bases). The CDR3 extends over 15 amino acids. V lost 4 bases to trimming and J lost 6 bases, with 20 bases between them. CDR1 and CDR2 from the germline V gene are SGHNT and YYREEE (reference sequence). The full variable domain, rest sourced from reference TRBV5-4 and TRBJ2-7, is ETGVTQSPTHLIKTRGQQVTLRCSSQSGHNTVSWYQQALGQGPQFIFQYYREEENGRGNFPPRFSGLQFPNYSSELNVNALELDDSALYLCASSPKDSPVSEQYFGPGTRLTVT.